These T cell receptor beta chains were read from a single sample in a study of technical replicates of blood from several donors. Generated by immunoSEQ multiplex PCR, the TCRdb table keeps only in-frame clones and is missing some. The table records 100,000 or so clones, roughly 95% of them present only once. The sequencing input was T cells isolated from PBMCs. The origin of the receptors is a human donor in good health. Both conserved end residues are trimmed from each CDR3. A D gene is named only where the DNA matches it firmly. Expanded clones are given a class, and other clones once, few, many or no size at all.

clone size: -
J gene: TRBJ2-5
V gene: TRBV7-8
D gene: TRBD2
CDR3 protein: ASRRLAGVAETQY

clone size: -
J gene: TRBJ1-1
V gene: TRBV5-1
D gene: TRBD1
CDR3 protein: ASSGGQADEAF

clone size: -
J gene: TRBJ2-1
V gene: TRBV4-2
D gene: TRBD2
CDR3 protein: ASSQGSRLAGVGLARGSYNEQF

clone size: -
J gene: TRBJ2-7
V gene: TRBV27
D gene: -
CDR3 protein: ASSLTADSYEQY

clone size: -
J gene: TRBJ2-7
V gene: TRBV5-4
D gene: -
CDR3 protein: ASSSRLSYEQY

clone size: -
J gene: TRBJ2-7
V gene: TRBV11-3
D gene: -
CDR3 protein: ASALTGGYEQY

clone size: -
J gene: TRBJ2-7
V gene: TRBV27
D gene: TRBD1
CDR3 protein: ASSLFPPGTGGYEQY

clone size: -
J gene: TRBJ2-3
V gene: TRBV11-3
D gene: TRBD2
CDR3 protein: ASSIGRGTDTQY

clone size: -
J gene: TRBJ2-6
V gene: TRBV7-9
D gene: TRBD2
CDR3 protein: ASSASGAGIGANVLT

clone size: -
J gene: TRBJ2-2
V gene: TRBV5-1
D gene: TRBD2
CDR3 protein: ASSQSSGRATGELF

clone size: once
J gene: TRBJ2-3
V gene: TRBV28
D gene: TRBD2
CDR3 protein: ASSSAGATDTQY